The 14 T cell receptor beta chains presented below share a single source sample, sequenced in a study of blood T cell repertoires in COVID-19. Measured with immunoSEQ multiplex PCR; TCRdb has only the in-frame clones, and not every one. The sample contains 250,000 to 300,000 clones, roughly 85% of which appear only once. The sequenced sample was peripheral blood. These receptors originate from a man in his fifties or sixties who had recovered from COVID-19.

The V gene is TRBV6-5, the J gene TRBJ2-1, with TRBD1 matching over 9 bases. This CDR3 is 13 amino acids long. Germline CDR1 MNHEY, CDR2 SVGAGI. Trimming at V came to 6 bases and at J to 6 bases, leaving 3 bases not matched to a gene. CDR3: CASRGGQGNEQFF. CDR3 coding DNA: TGTGCCAGCAGGGGGGGACAGGGCAATGAGCAGTTCTTC.

CDR3 DNA: TGTGCCAGCAGCTCCGGGGGTTTTAGCGCTCGGTCACCCCTCCACTTT. Amino acids: CASSSGGFSARSPLHF. The chain joins TRBV7-2 to TRBJ1-6; a possible D gene is TRBD1 (5 bases). CDR3 size: 16 residues. Per germline, CDR1 SGHTA and CDR2 FQGNSA. V lost 4 bases, J lost 10 bases, and 20 bases lay in between.

In its sample, this clone was seen a few times. J is TRBJ1-5 and V is TRBV30; a possible D gene is TRBD1 (5 bases). Germline CDR1 and CDR2: GTSNPN and SVGIG (reference sequence). The CDR3 has 13 amino acids. The V end was cut by 0 bases, the J end by 6 bases, with 9 bases between. The CDR3 bases are TGTGCCTGGAGTGTACCCCAGGGTCAGCCCCAGCATTTT. This encodes CAWSVPQGQPQHF.

This chain joins TRBV5-1 and TRBJ2-2; 9 nucleotides match TRBD2. The CDR3 length is 17 residues. J gave up 1 base and V 3 bases, and 7 bases lay outside the gene matches. Germline assignment: CDR1 SGHRS and CDR2 YFSETQ. Written as DNA, the CDR3 is TGCGCCAGCAGCTCCACCCTAGCGGGGAAGAACACCGGGGAGCTGTTTTTT. As protein: CASSSTLAGKNTGELFF. The entire variable domain, with the rest obtained from reference TRBV5-1 and TRBJ2-2, is as follows: KAGVTQTPRYLIKTRGQQVTLSCSPISGHRSVSWYQQTPGQGLQFLFEYFSETQRNKGNFPGRFSGRQFSNSRSEMNVSTLELGDSALYLCASSSTLAGKNTGELFFGEGSRLTVL.

The CDR3 DNA reads as TGTGCCACCAGTGACCTCGGACTAGCGGGGAACTACAATGAGCAGTTCTTC. Encoded protein: CATSDLGLAGNYNEQFF. The V call is TRBV24-1, the J call TRBJ2-1, with 12 bases that match TRBD2. CDR3 size: 17 residues. V shed 4 bases, J shed 3 bases, and the junction held 6 bases outside the gene matches. Per the germline V gene, CDR1 is KGHDR and CDR2 is SFDVKD.

The chain joins TRBV19 to TRBJ2-2, with 14 bases aligning to TRBD2. The germline CDR1 and CDR2 sequences are LNHDA and SQIVND (reference sequence). With V trimmed by 3 bases and J by 1 base, 4 bases remained unmatched. This CDR3 region has 18 residues. The CDR3 nucleotides are TGTGCCAGTAGTATCCTAGGGACTAGCGGGGGGAACACCGGGGAGCTGTTTTTT. Translating gives CASSILGTSGGNTGELFF.

This sequence joins TRBV10-2 and TRBJ1-1; TRBD1 matches at 10 bases. The CDR3 is 14 residues long. V shed 8 bases and J 1 base; nucleotides not matched to a gene: 4. Germline V lookup: CDR1 WSHSY, CDR2 SAAADI. The CDR3 region has the DNA TGCGCCAGCGGAGGGGACAGGGGGAACACTGAAGCTTTCTTT. Its translation: CASGGDRGNTEAFF.

The genes are TRBV9 and TRBJ2-5, with a tentative D call TRBD2 (5 bases). CDR3 length equals 15 residues. Per germline, CDR1 SGDLS and CDR2 YYNGEE. Between the trimmed V and J ends, which lost 0 bases and 5 bases, there was a span of 14 bases. The CDR3 DNA reads TGTGCCAGCAGCGTAGGTGACACCTGGGAGGAGACCCAGTACTTC. Its protein is CASSVGDTWEETQYF.

The gene calls are TRBV27 and TRBJ1-5; tentatively, D is TRBD1 (5 bases). V shed 10 bases and J shed 6 bases, with 22 bases lying between them. Germline V gives CDR1 MNHEY, CDR2 SMNVEV (reference sequence). CDR3 length: 15 amino acids. CDR3 coding DNA: TGTGCCACCCAGGTGTTTGGGGCCACCGGTCAGCCCCAGCATTTT. This gives the protein CATQVFGATGQPQHF.

This clone was seen a few times. The chain couples TRBV2 to TRBJ1-2; 8 positions agree with TRBD1. Germline loops: CDR1 SNHLY, CDR2 FYNNEI. V shed 10 bases, J shed 2 bases, and the junction held 9 bases outside the gene matches. The CDR3 spans 14 residues. The CDR3 DNA sequence: TGTGCCACCACAGGGGGAGCTATCAACTATGGCTACACCTTC. Translated: CATTGGAINYGYTF.

V is TRBV5-1 and J is TRBJ2-3, with 15 bases lining up with TRBD2. The junction had 8 bases not matched to a gene; V was cut back by 0 bases and J by 3 bases. The CDR3 is 19 amino acids. Germline CDR1 and CDR2: SGHRS and YFSETQ. The CDR3 sequence: CASSLDSPGLAGGTDTQYF. CDR3 coding DNA: TGCGCCAGCAGCTTGGACAGCCCGGGACTAGCGGGAGGAACAGATACGCAGTATTTT.

This chain links TRBV10-3 with TRBJ2-5; 11 bases agree with TRBD2. This CDR3 spans 15 amino acids. V dropped 3 bases and J dropped 6; count of bases not matched to a gene: 6. Germline V lookup: CDR1 ENHRY, CDR2 SYGVKD. CDR3 region: CAISELAGVKKTQYF. The CDR3 coding sequence is TGTGCCATCAGTGAACTAGCGGGAGTTAAAAAGACCCAGTACTTC.

This chain joins TRBV2 and TRBJ1-1; possibly TRBD1 for D (5 bases). The CDR3 spans 12 residues. V was cut by 7 bases and J by 3 bases, with 9 bases left in between. Germline lookup yields CDR1 SNHLY and CDR2 FYNNEI. For the CDR3, the DNA is TGTGCCAGCACGTCCAGGGACACTGAAGCTTTCTTT. This encodes CASTSRDTEAFF.

The chain uses TRBV6-1 and TRBJ2-4; 9 bases fit TRBD2. Germline V lookup: CDR1 MNHNS, CDR2 SASEGT. The length of the CDR3 is 18 residues. V shed 1 base, J shed 3 bases, and the junction held 10 bases outside the gene matches. The CDR3 loop is CASSEDGLAGNLKNIQYF. CDR3 DNA: TGTGCCAGCAGTGAAGACGGGCTAGCGGGGAATCTCAAAAACATTCAGTACTTC.